At least ten counts were recorded for the clone carrying this T cell receptor beta chain. V was clipped by 6 bases and J by 5 bases, with 14 bases between them. Germline CDR1 reads SNHLY; CDR2 reads FYNNEI. The CDR3 has 13 residues. This specimen comes from a study of T cells in Graves' hyperthyroidism and ophthalmopathy. Amplified regions were TCR beta CDR3 sequences from RNA transcripts. When the TCR CDR3 underwent first-round RT-PCR, the HTBI primer set was used. TCRdb fed the multiplex PCR reads into MiXCR, producing one record per CDR3 protein. Among under 350,000 distinct CDR3 sequences, roughly a fifth were seen once, and the ten largest hold around half.

V usage is TRBV2 and J usage is TRBJ2-7; maybe TRBD2 (6 bases). This sequence originates from a woman in her fifties or sixties with Graves' hyperthyroidism. Sequenced material: blood. CDR3 region: CASRRRGVNEQYF. The CDR3 coding sequence is TGTGCCAGCAGAAGGCGGGGTGTCAACGAGCAGTACTTC.